This TCR beta chain was identified in a study of blood T cell repertoires in COVID-19. V lost 6 bases to trimming and J lost 5 bases; unmatched junction nucleotides: 3. The CDR3 is made up of 13 amino acids. Per the germline V gene, CDR1 is SEHNR and CDR2 is FQNEAQ (reference sequence). The study recruited people aged 18 to 89 years across under 25 US areas. Resolution of symptoms, clearance, or two negative PCRs was present in recovered Cohort 3 donors. Assay: immunoSEQ multiplex PCR; the TCRdb copy retains only in-frame clones and omits some. The data contain over 400,000 clones, around nine tenths of them singletons.

Material for sequencing was PBMCs or T cells enriched from blood (not recorded which). This clonotype was obtained from a woman in her sixties who had recovered from COVID-19. This rearrangement joins TRBV7-9 to TRBJ1-4; TRBD1 matches 7 bases. The CDR3 here is CASRQGYNEKLFF. For the CDR3, the DNA is TGTGCCAGCAGACAGGGGTACAATGAAAAACTGTTTTTT.